This TCR beta chain was identified in a study of vaccination and CD4 T cells after COVID-19. At the level of the study: No peptide, an HIV-1 Nef pool, or a CEFX pool was what each control culture received.

Noted treatment: approximately 11-day PBMC culture with coronavirus spike peptide pools or control peptides (ViraFEST assay). The ViraFEST method relied on peptide pools to expand antigen-specific T cells, followed by TCR sequencing. Recorded positive PCR dates fall between March and December 2020, preceding US Alpha, Beta and Delta variants. PBMCs, plated at roughly 2 million per well, were grown in the presence of about 9.5 IU/ml IL-2 and around 10 ug/ml peptide pools. An Oncomine TCR Beta short-read assay was used to sequence the DNA from cultured CD4+ T cells. TCRdb independently ran MiXCR on the PCR reads; one entry per CDR3 protein. The sample holds 10,000 to 15,000 distinct CDR3 sequences, roughly 50% seen once. In the case of this clonotype: Its antigen is not known.

Germline CDR1 and CDR2: KGHSH and LQKENI. The CDR3 consists of 15 residues. V was trimmed by 2 bases and J by 2 bases, leaving 11 bases between them. V and J are TRBV18 and TRBJ2-3; possibly TRBD2 for D (5 bases). This clonotype originated in a human donor who had recovered from COVID-19. The sequencing sample was made of CD4+ T cells from blood, cultured in vitro. CDR3 DNA sequence: TGTGCCAGCTCACCAGACTACCTCTCCACAGATACGCAGTATTTT. Its translation is CASSPDYLSTDTQYF.